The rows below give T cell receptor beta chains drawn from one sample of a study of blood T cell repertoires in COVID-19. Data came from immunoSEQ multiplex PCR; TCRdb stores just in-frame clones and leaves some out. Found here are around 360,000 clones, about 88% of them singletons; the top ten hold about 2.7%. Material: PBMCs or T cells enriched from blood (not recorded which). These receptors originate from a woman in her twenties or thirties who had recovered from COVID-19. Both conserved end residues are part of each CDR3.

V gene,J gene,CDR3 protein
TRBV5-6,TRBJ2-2,CASSFSGGDTGELFF
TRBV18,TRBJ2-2,CASSPQEGPSNTGELFF
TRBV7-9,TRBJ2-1,CASSLGTGVWDEQFF
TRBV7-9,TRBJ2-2,CASSLVGGPTGELFF
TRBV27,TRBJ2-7,CASSSGTSGRGEQYF
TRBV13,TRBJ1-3,CASSWGQRSGNTIYF
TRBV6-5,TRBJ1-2,CASKGAGGRGYTF
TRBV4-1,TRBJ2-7,CASSQRAGVQRGGLDEQYF
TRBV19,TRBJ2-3,CASSLQGAGTDTQYF
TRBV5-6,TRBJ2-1,CASSLSPESPNEQFF
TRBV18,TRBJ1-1,CASSPRVAGGGMAEAFF
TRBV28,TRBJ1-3,CASSSKFQGLTGNTIYF
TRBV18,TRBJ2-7,CASSPEGDSYEQYF
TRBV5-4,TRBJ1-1,CASSSPRGHEAFF
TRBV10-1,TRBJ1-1,CASSRGRDGDTEAFF
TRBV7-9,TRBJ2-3,CASSFFSEEDTQYF
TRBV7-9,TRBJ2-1,CASSSMTGWAFF
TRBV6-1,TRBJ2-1,CASSERTSGRNEQFF
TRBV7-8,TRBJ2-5,CASSPTGQETQYF
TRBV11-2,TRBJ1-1,CASSPRGSTEAFF
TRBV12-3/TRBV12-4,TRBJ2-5,CASSTNQETQYF
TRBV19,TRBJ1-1,CASRDRVNTEAFF
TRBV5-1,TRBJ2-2,CASSLLTSGVTGELFF